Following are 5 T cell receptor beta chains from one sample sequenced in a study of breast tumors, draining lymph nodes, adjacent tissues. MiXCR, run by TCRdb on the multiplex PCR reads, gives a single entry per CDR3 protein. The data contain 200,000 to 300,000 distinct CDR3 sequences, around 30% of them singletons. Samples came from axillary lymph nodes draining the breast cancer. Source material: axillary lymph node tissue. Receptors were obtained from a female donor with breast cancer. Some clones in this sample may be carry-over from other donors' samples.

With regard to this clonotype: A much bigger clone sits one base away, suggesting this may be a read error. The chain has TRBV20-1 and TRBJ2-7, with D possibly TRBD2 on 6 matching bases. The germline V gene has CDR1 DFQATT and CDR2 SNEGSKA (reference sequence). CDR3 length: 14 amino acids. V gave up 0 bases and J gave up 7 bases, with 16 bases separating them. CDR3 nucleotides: TGCAGTGCTAGAGATTTGGCGCTAGCGCCGGAGCAGTACTTC. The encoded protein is CSARDLALAPEQYF.

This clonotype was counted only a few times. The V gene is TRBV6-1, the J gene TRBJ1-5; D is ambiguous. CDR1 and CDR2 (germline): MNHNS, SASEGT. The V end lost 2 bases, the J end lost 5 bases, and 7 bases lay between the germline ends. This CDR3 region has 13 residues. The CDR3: CASSETDYQPQHF. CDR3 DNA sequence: TGTGCCAGCAGTGAAACAGACTATCAGCCCCAGCATTTT.

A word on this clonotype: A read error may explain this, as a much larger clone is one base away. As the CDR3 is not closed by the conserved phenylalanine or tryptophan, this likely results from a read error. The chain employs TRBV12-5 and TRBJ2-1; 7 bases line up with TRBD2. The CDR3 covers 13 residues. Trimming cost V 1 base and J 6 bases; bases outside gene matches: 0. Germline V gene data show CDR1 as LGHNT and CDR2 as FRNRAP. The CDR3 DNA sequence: TGTGCTAGTGGTTTGGGGGGGGGCAATGAGCAGTTCGTC. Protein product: CASGLGGGNEQFV.

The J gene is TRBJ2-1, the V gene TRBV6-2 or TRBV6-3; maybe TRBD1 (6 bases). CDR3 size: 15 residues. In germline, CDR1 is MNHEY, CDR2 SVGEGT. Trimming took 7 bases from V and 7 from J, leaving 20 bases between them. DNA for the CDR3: TGTGCCAGCAACCTTGGACAGTTTTCAGTAAATGAGCAGTTCTTC. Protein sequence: CASNLGQFSVNEQFF.

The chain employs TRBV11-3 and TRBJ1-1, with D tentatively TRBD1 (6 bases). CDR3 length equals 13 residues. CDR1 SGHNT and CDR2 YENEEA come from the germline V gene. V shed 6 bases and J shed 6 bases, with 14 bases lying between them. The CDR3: CASSTGYLPEAFF. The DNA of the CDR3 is TGTGCCAGCAGTACAGGGTATCTCCCTGAAGCTTTCTTT.